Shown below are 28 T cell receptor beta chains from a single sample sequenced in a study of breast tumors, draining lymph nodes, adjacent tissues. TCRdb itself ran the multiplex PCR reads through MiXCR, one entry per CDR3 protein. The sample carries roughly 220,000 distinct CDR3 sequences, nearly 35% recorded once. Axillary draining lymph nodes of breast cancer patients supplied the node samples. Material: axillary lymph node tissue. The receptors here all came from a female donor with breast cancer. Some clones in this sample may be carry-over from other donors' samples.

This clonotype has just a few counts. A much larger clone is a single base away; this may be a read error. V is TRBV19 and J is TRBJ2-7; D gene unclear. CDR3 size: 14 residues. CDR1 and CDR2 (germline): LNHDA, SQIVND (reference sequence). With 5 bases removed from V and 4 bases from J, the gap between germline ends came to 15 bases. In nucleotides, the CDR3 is TGTGCCAGTAGTGTCGGGTCGGTCCTTTACGAGCAGTACTTC. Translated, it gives CASSVGSVLYEQYF.

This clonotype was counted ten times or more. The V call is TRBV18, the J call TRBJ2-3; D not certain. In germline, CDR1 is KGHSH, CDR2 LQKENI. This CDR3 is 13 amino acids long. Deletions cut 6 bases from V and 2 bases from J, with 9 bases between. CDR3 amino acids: CASSPQTTDTQYF. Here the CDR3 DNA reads TGTGCCAGCTCTCCCCAGACCACAGATACGCAGTATTTT.

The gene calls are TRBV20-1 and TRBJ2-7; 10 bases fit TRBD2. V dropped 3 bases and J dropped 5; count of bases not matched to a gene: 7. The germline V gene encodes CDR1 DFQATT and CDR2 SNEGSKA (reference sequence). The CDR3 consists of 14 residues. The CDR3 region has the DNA TGCAGTGCTAGGGGAGCGGGAGGGAGGAACGAGCAGTACTTC. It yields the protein CSARGAGGRNEQYF.

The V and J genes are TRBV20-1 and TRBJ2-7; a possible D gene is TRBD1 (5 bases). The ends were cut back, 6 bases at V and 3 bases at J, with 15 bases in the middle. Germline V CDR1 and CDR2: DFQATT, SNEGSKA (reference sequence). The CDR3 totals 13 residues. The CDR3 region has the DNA TGCAGTGCCAGCAGCGTCACAGGCTACGAGCAGTACTTC. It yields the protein CSASSVTGYEQYF.

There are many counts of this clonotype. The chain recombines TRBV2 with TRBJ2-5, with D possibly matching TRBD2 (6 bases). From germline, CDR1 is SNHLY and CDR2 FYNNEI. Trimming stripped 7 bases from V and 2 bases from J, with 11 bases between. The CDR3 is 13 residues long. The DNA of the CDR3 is TGTGCCAGCAAAGGCGGACTACAAGAGACCCAGTACTTC. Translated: CASKGGLQETQYF.

This CDR3 is CSASAGKWSPLHF. The CDR3, as DNA: TGCAGTGCTAGCGCAGGGAAATGGTCACCCCTCCACTTT. The chain uses TRBV20-1 and TRBJ1-6, with D possibly matching TRBD1 (5 bases). The CDR3 has 13 residues. Germline V gives CDR1 DFQATT, CDR2 SNEGSKA (reference sequence). Trimming left V 3 bases short and J 10 bases short, with 13 bases between.

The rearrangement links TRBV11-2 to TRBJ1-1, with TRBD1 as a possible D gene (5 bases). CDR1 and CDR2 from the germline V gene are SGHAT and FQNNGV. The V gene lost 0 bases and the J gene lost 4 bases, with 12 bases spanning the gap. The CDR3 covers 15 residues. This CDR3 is CASSLDRVSSTEAFF. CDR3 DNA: TGTGCCAGCAGCTTAGACAGGGTCTCCTCCACTGAAGCTTTCTTT.

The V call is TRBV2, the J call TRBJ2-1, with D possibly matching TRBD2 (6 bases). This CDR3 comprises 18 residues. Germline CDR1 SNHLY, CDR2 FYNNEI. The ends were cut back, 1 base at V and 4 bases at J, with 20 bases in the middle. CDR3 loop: CASSEGGAGSHLYNEQFF. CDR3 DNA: TGTGCCAGCAGTGAAGGGGGCGCGGGATCCCACCTTTACAATGAGCAGTTCTTC.

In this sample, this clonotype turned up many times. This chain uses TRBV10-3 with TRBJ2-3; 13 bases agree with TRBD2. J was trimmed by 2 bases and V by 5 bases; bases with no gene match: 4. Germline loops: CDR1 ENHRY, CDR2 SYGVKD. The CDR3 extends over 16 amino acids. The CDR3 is CAISSGLAGVTDTQYF. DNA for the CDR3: TGTGCCATCAGTTCCGGACTAGCGGGAGTCACAGATACGCAGTATTTT.

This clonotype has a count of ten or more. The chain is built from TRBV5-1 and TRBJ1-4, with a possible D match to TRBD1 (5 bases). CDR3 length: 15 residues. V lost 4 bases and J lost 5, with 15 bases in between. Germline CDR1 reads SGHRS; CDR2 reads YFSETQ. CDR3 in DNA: TGCGCCAGCAGCGAGTGGGGGACCATAAATGAAAAACTGTTTTTT. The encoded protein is CASSEWGTINEKLFF.

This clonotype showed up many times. CDR3 nucleotides: TGTGCCAGCAGCCAAGCGGTGGGAGGAGAGACCCAGTACTTC. It is translated as CASSQAVGGETQYF. This chain connects TRBV3-1 to TRBJ2-5, with D tentatively TRBD2 (6 bases). Trimming cost V 1 base and J 4 bases, with 10 bases left between them. The germline CDR1 and CDR2 sequences are LGHDT and YNNKEL (reference sequence). This CDR3 region has 14 residues.

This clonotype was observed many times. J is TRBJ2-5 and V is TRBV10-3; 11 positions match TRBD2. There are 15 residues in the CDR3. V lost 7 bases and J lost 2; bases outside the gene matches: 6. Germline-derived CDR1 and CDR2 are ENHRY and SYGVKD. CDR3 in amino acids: CAITSIAGGQETQYF. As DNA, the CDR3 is TGTGCCATCACCTCCATAGCGGGAGGGCAAGAGACCCAGTACTTC.

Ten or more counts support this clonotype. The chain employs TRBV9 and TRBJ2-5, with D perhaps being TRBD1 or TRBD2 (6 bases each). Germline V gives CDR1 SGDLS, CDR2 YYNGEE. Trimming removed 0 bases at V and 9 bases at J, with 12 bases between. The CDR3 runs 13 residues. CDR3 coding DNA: TGTGCCAGCAGCGTAGAGGCTAGGGGGGCCCAGTACTTC. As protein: CASSVEARGAQYF. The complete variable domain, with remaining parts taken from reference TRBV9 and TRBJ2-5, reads DSGVTQTPKHLITATGQRVTLRCSPRSGDLSVYWYQQSLDQGLQFLIQYYNGEERAKGNILERFSAQQFPDLHSELNLSSLELGDSALYFCASSVEARGAQYFGPGTRLLVL.

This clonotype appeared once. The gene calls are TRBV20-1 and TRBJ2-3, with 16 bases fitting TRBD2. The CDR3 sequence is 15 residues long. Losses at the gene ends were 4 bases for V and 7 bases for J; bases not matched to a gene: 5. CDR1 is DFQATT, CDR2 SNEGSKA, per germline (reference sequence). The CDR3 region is CSATGTSGRDNTQYF. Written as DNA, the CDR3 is TGCAGTGCTACGGGGACTAGCGGGAGGGATAATACGCAGTATTTT.

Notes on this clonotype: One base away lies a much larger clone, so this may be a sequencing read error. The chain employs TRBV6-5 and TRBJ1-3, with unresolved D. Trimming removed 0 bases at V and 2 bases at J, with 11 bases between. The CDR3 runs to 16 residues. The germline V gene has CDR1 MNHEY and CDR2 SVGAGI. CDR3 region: CASSYSRASPGNTIYF. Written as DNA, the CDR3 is TGTGCCAGCAGTTACTCGAGAGCTTCCCCTGGAAACACCATATATTTT.

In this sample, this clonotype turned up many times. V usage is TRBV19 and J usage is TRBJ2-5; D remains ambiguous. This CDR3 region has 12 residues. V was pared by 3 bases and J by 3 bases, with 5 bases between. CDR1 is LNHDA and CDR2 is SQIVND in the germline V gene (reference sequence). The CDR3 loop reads CASSIGEETQYF. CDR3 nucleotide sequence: TGTGCCAGTAGTATTGGGGAAGAGACCCAGTACTTC.

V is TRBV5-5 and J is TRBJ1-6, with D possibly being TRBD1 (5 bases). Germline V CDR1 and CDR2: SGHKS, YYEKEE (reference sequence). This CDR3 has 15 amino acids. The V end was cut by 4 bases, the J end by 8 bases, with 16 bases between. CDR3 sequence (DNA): TGTGCCAGCAGCCAAGAAGGGACCTGGCATTCACCCCTCCACTTT. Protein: CASSQEGTWHSPLHF.

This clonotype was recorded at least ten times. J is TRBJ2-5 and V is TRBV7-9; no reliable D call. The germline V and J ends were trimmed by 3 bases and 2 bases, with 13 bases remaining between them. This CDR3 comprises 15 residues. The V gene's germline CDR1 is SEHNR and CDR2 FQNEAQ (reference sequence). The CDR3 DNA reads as TGTGCCAGCAGCTTTAGGGTGGAAGGGCAAGAGACCCAGTACTTC. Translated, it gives CASSFRVEGQETQYF.

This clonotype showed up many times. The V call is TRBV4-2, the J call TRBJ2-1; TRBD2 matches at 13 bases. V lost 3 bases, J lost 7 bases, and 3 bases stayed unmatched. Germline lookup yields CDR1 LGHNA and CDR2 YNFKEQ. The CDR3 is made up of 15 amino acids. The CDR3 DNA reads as TGTGCCAGCAGCCACTCGGGACTAGCGGGGAATGAGCAGTTCTTC. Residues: CASSHSGLAGNEQFF.

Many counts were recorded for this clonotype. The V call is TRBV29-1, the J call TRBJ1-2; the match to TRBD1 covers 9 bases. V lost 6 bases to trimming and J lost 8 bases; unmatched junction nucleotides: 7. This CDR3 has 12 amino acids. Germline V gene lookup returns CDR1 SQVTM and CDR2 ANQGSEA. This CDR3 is CSVDRDRVGYTF. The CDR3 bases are TGCAGCGTGGACCGGGACAGGGTCGGCTACACCTTC.

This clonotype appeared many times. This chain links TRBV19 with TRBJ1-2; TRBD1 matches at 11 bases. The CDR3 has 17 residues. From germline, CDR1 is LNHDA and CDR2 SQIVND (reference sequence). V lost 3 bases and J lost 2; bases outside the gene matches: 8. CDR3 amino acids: CASSIHLGTGGNYGYTF. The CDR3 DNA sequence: TGTGCCAGTAGTATTCACCTAGGGACAGGGGGAAACTATGGCTACACCTTC.

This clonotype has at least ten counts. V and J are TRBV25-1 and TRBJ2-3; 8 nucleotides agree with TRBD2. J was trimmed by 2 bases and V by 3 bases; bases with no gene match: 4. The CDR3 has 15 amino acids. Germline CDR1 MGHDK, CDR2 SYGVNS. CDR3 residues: CASSESSGLTDTQYF. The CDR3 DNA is TGTGCCAGCAGTGAGTCTAGCGGGCTCACAGATACGCAGTATTTT. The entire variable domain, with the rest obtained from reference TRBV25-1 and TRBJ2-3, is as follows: EADIYQTPRYLVIGTGKKITLECSQTMGHDKMYWYQQDPGMELHLIHYSYGVNSTEKGDLSSESTVSRIRTEHFPLTLESARPSHTSQYLCASSESSGLTDTQYFGPGTRLTVL.

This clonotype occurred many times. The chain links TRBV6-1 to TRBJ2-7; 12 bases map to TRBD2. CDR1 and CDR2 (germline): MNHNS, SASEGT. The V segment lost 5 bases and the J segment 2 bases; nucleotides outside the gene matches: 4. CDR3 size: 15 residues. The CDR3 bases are TGTGCCAGCAGTAAGACTAGCGGGGGAGCCTACGAGCAGTACTTC. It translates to CASSKTSGGAYEQYF.

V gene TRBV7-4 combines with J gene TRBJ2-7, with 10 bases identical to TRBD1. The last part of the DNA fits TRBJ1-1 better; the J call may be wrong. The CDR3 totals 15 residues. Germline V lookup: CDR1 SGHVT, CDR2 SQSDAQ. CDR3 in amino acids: CASSFRQGAIHLAFF. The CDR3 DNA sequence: TGTGCCAGCAGCTTCAGACAGGGGGCAATCCACCTAGCTTTCTTT.

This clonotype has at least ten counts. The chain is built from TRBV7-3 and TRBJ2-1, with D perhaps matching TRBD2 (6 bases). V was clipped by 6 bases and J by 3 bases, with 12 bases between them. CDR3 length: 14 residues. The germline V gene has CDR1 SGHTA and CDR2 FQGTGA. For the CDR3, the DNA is TGTGCCAGCAGTCCCACGGGAGTCTACAATGAGCAGTTCTTC. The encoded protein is CASSPTGVYNEQFF.

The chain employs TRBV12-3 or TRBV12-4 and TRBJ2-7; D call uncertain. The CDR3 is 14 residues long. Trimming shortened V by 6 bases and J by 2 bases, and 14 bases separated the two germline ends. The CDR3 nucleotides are TGTGCCAGCAGCAGCACGGCGACCACCTACGAGCAGTACTTC. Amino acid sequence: CASSSTATTYEQYF.

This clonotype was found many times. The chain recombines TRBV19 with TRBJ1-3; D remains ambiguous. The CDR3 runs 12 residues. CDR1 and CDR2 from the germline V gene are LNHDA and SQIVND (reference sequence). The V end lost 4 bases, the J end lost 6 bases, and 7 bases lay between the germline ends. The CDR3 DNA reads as TGTGCCAGTAGTAGAGGAGAAAACACCATATATTTT. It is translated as CASSRGENTIYF.

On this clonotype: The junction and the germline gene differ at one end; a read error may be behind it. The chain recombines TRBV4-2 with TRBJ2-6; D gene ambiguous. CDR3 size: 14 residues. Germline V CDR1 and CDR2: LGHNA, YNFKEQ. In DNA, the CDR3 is TGTGCCAGCAGCCTCCTCTCTGAGGCCAACGTCCTGACTTTC. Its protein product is CASSLLSEANVLTF.